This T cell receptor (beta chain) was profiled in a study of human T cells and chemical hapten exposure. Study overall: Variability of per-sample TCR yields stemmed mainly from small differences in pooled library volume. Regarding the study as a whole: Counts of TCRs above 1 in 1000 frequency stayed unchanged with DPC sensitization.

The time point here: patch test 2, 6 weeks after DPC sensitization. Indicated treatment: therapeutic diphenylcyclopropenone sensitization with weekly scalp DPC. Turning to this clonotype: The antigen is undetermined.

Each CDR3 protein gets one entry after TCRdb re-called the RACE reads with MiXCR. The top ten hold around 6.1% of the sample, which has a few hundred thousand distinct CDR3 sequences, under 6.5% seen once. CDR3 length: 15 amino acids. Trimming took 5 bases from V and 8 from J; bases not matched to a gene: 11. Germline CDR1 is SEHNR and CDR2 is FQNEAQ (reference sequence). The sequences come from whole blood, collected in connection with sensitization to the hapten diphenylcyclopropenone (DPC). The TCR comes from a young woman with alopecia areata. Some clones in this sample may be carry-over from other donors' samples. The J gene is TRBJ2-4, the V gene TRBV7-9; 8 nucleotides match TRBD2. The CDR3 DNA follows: TGTGCCAGCAGCCGGGGGCAGGGACTAGTTGACATTCAGTACTTC. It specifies CASSRGQGLVDIQYF.